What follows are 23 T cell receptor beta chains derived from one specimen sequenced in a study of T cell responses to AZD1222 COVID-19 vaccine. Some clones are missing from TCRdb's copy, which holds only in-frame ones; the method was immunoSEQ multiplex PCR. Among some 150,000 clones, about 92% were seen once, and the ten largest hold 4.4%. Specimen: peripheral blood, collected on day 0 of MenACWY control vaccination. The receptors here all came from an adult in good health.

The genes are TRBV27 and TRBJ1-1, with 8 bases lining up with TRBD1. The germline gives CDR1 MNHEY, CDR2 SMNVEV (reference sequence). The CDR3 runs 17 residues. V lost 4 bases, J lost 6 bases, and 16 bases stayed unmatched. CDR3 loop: CASSYTRTGNTPPEAFF. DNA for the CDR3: TGTGCCAGCAGTTACACTCGGACAGGGAATACCCCTCCTGAAGCTTTCTTT.

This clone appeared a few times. In nucleotides, the CDR3 is TGCGCCAGCAGCTTGGGGACAGGGAGCGGAGAGACCCAGTACTTC. This translates into CASSLGTGSGETQYF. The rearrangement uses TRBV5-1 and TRBJ2-5, with 8 positions matching TRBD1. The CDR3 has 15 residues. Looked up from germline, CDR1 is SGHRS and CDR2 is YFSETQ. V gave up 0 bases and J gave up 4 bases; unmatched junction bases: 5. Looking up the rest from reference TRBV5-1 and TRBJ2-5 gives the full variable domain: KAGVTQTPRYLIKTRGQQVTLSCSPISGHRSVSWYQQTPGQGLQFLFEYFSETQRNKGNFPGRFSGRQFSNSRSEMNVSTLELGDSALYLCASSLGTGSGETQYFGPGTRLLVL.

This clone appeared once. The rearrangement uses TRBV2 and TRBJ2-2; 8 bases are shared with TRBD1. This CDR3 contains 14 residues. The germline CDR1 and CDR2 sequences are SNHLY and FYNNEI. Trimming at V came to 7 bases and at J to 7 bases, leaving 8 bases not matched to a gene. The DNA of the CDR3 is TGTGCCAGCAACGGGCACAGGGGGAACGGGGAGCTGTTTTTT. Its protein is CASNGHRGNGELFF.

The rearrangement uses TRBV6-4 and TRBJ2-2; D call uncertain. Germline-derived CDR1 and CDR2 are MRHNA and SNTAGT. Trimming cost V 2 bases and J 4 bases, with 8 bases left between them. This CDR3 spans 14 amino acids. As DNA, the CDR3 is TGTGCCAGCAGTGACCAAGGGTTCACCGGGGAGCTGTTTTTT. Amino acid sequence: CASSDQGFTGELFF.

This chain's CDR3 is CASSLLRTHPSQNTQYF. CDR3 sequence (DNA): TGTGCCAGCAGTTTATTAAGGACTCACCCCTCCCAGAATACGCAGTATTTT. V usage is TRBV27 and J usage is TRBJ2-3, with D tentatively TRBD2 (5 bases). The CDR3 totals 17 residues. The germline CDR1 and CDR2 sequences are MNHEY and SMNVEV (reference sequence). V was cut by 1 base and J by 7 bases, with 21 bases left in between.

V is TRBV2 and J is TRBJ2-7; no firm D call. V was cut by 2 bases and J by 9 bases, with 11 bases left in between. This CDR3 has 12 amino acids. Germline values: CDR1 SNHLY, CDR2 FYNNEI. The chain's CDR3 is CASSERRTVQYF. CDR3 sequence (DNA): TGTGCCAGCAGTGAACGGCGGACGGTGCAGTACTTC.

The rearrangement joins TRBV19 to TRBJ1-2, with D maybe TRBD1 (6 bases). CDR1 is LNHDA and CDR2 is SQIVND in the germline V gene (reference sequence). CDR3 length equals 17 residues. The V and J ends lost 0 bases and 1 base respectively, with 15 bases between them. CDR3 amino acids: CASSIDRVGADNYGYTF. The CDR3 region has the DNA TGTGCCAGTAGTATAGATCGCGTGGGGGCCGATAACTATGGCTACACCTTC.

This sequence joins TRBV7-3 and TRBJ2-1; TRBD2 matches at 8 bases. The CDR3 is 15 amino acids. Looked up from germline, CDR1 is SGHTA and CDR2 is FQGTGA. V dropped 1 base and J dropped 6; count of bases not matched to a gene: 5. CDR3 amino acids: CASSLKLAEGNEQFF. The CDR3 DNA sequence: TGTGCCAGCAGCTTAAAACTAGCGGAGGGCAATGAGCAGTTCTTC. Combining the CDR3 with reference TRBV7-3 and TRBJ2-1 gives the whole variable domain GAGVSQTPSNKVTEKGKYVELRCDPISGHTALYWYRQSLGQGPEFLIYFQGTGAADDSGLPNDRFFAVRPEGSVSTLKIQRTERGDSAVYLCASSLKLAEGNEQFFGPGTRLTVL.

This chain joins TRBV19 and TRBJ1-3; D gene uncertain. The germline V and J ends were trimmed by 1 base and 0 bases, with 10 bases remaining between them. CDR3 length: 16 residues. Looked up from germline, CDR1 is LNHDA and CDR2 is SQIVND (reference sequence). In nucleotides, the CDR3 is TGTGCCAGTAGTATAGGTCGGGGTTCCTCTGGAAACACCATATATTTT. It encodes CASSIGRGSSGNTIYF.

The CDR3: CAISAGQSAEAFF. The CDR3 nucleotides read TGTGCCATCAGCGCAGGGCAGTCTGCTGAAGCTTTCTTT. The chain links TRBV10-3 to TRBJ1-1; tentative D call: TRBD1 (5 bases). This CDR3 has 13 residues. V was cut by 6 bases and J by 6 bases, with 14 bases left in between. Germline lookup yields CDR1 ENHRY and CDR2 SYGVKD.

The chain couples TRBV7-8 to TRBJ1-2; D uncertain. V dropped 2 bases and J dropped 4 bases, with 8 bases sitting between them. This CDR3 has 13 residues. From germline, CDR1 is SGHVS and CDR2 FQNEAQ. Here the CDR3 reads CASSLWDTYGYTF. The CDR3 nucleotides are TGTGCCAGCAGCTTATGGGATACCTATGGCTACACCTTC.

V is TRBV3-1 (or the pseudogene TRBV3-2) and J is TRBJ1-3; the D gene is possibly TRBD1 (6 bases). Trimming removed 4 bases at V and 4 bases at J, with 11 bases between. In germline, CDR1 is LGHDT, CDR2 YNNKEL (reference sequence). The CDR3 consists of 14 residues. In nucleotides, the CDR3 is TGTGCCAGCAGCCTACAGGGACACGGAAACACCATATATTTT. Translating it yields CASSLQGHGNTIYF.

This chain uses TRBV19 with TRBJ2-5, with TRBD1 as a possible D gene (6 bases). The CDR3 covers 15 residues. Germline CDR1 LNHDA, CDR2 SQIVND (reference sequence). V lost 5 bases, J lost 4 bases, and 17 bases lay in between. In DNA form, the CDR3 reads TGTGCCAGTAGTGGAACAGGGAGAGTGGGAGAGACCCAGTACTTC. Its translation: CASSGTGRVGETQYF. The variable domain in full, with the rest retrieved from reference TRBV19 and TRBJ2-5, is DGGITQSPKYLFRKEGQNVTLSCEQNLNHDAMYWYRQDPGQGLRLIYYSQIVNDFQKGDIAEGYSVSREKKESFPLTVTSAQKNPTAFYLCASSGTGRVGETQYFGPGTRLLVL.

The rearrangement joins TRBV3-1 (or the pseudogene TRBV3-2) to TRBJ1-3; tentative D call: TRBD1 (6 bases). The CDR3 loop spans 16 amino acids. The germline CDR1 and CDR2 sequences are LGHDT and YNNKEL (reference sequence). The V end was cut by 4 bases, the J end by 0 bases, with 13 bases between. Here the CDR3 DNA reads TGTGCCAGCAGCCGTACCACAGGGAGCTCTGGAAACACCATATATTTT. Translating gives CASSRTTGSSGNTIYF.

This chain's CDR3 is CASRTPGLAGRGANNEQFF. Written as DNA, the CDR3 is TGTGCCAGCAGGACTCCGGGACTAGCGGGAAGGGGAGCTAACAATGAGCAGTTCTTC. This chain uses TRBV28 with TRBJ2-1, with TRBD2 identical over 13 bases. The CDR3 length is 19 residues. CDR1 and CDR2 from the germline V gene are MDHEN and SYDVKM. V was clipped by 6 bases and J by 5 bases; unmatched bases: 16. Together with reference TRBV28 and TRBJ2-1, the CDR3 gives the full variable domain: DVKVTQSSRYLVKRTGEKVFLECVQDMDHENMFWYRQDPGLGLRLIYFSYDVKMKEKGDIPEGYSVSREKKERFSLILESASTNQTSMYLCASRTPGLAGRGANNEQFFGPGTRLTVL.

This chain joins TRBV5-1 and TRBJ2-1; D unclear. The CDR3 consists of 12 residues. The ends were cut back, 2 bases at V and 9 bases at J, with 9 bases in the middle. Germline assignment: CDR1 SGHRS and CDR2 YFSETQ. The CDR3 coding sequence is TGCGCCAGCAGCTTCAACGTTGGTGAGCAGTTCTTC. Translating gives CASSFNVGEQFF.

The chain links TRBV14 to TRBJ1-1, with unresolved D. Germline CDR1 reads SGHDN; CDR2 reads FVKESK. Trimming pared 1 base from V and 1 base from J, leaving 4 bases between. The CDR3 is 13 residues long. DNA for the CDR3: TGTGCCAGCAGCCAAGCCGCGAACACTGAAGCTTTCTTT. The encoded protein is CASSQAANTEAFF.

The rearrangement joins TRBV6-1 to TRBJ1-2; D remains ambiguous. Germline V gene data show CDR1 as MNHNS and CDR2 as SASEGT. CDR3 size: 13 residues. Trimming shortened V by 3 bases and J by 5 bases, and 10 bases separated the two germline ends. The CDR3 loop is CASSDSPSYGYTF. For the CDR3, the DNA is TGTGCCAGCAGTGATTCTCCGAGTTATGGCTACACCTTC.

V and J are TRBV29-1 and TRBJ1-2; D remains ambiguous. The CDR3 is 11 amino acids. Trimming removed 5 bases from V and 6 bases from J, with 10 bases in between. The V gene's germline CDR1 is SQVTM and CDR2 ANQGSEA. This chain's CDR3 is CSVQAWNGYTF. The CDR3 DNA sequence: TGCAGCGTTCAAGCTTGGAATGGCTACACCTTC.

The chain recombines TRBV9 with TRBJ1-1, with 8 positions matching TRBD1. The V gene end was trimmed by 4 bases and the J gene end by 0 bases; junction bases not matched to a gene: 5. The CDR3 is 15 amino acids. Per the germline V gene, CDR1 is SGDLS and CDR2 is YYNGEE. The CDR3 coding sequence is TGTGCCAGCAGCACCCGACAGGGGTTGAACACTGAAGCTTTCTTT. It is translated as CASSTRQGLNTEAFF. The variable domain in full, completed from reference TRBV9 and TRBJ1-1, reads DSGVTQTPKHLITATGQRVTLRCSPRSGDLSVYWYQQSLDQGLQFLIQYYNGEERAKGNILERFSAQQFPDLHSELNLSSLELGDSALYFCASSTRQGLNTEAFFGQGTRLTVV.

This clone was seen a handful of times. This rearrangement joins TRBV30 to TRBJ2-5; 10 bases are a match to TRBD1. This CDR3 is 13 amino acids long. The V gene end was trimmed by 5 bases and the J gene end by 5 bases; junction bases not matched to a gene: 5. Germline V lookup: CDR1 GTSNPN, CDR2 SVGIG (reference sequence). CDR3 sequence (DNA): TGTGCCTGGGGGACAGGGGTTGGGGAGACCCAGTACTTC. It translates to CAWGTGVGETQYF.

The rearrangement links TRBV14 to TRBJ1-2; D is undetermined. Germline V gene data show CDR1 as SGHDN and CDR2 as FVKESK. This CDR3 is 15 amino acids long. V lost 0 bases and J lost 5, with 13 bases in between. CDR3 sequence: CASSQDLLGWYGYTF. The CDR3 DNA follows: TGTGCCAGCAGCCAAGATCTCTTGGGTTGGTATGGCTACACCTTC.

CDR3 nucleotides: TGTGCCAGCAGCCCACGGACTAACCCCTACAATGAGCAGTTCTTC. The encoded protein is CASSPRTNPYNEQFF. The V call is TRBV11-2, the J call TRBJ2-1; D is perhaps TRBD2 (6 bases). The germline CDR1 and CDR2 sequences are SGHAT and FQNNGV. The CDR3 runs to 15 residues. The V end lost 5 bases, the J end lost 2 bases, and 13 bases lay between the germline ends.